Sequencing of this T cell receptor beta chain was carried out in a study of shared clonotypes between healthy human individuals (dated by TCRdb to the early 2020s). Concerning the study at large: The cohort included a few men and a couple of women between 18 and 49 years of age. For each donor, CD4 naive and CD4 memory were each given three plates, CD8 naive was given two plates, and CD8 memory was given one plate. The study deeply sequenced blood TCR repertoires of five healthy adults to estimate repertoire size and the extent of clonotype sharing between individuals. To increase sequencing depth and limit assay-specific biases, TCR repertoire library preparation and sequencing were carried out by different laboratories using diverse techniques. Per donor, leukapheresis produced somewhere between about 0.85 and 10 billion PBMCs. What the study reported, not specific to this receptor: Naive subsets generally had larger estimated clonotype richness than memory subsets. Compared with non-shared clonotypes, the clonotypes found in all four sorted-subset donors had higher generation probabilities. Sampling was limited to blood, and TCR repertoires in tissue likely differ from TCR repertoires in blood. The genetic and exposure-history diversity represented was limited by the small number of donors. Pairwise subsampling indicated that sequencing depth was expected to affect the degree of clonotype sharing among donors. Even with the large sequencing depth, rarefaction of the sorted-subset datasets indicated that sequencing was incomplete. Across a handful of donors, around 5.4% of naive CD4, roughly 3.5% of naive CD8, 2.3% of memory CD4, and 0.3% to 0.45% of memory CD8 clonotypes were shared.

The CDR3 runs 11 residues from the cysteine to the phenylalanine. Solely the CDR3 DNA is kept, with 33 bases framed from the first base. CDR1 and CDR2 are drawn from the germline V gene (reference sequence): DFQATT, SNEGSKA. V is reduced by 5 bases and J by 5 bases, leaving a spacing of 9 bases between them. Points on this clone: Its antigen is currently not known. No much larger clone is present one base from it, and per-base qualities are unavailable.

Healthy HIV-negative adults with no recently reported acute infections or vaccinations were included as donors. Every donor was a Caucasian adult living in Nashville, Tennessee, USA. CD4+ T cells were enriched by magnetic negative selection, after which naive cells were positively selected on CD45RA and the negative fraction was taken as the memory subset. After blood collection by leukapheresis, PBMCs were isolated using Ficoll-Histopaque density gradient centrifugation and then cryopreserved in the vapor phase of liquid nitrogen. Purity and quantity of every magnetically sorted T cell population were checked by analytical flow cytometry. Genomic DNA was isolated from each sorted fraction and quantified by UV absorbance on a Nanodrop 2000c. Using the deep immunoSEQ assay, multiplex PCR amplified TCR CDR3 regions from genomic DNA. Extracted genomic DNA from each cell subset was spread evenly across all wells of several immunoSEQ 96-well plates, with each plate serving as a replicate. For sorted subsets, 150 to 250 ng genomic DNA, equal to tens of thousands of T cell genomes, was loaded into each replicate PCR. The purified libraries were quantified using a Qubit 3.0 fluorometer, sized with a Bioanalyzer 2100, and then quantified again using the KAPA Library Quantification kit. Each immunoSEQ 96-well plate was sequenced on its own single-read 150-cycle Illumina NextSeq 550 flow cell. On the authors' methods: Because the immunoSEQ output included only junctional sequences and no quality scores, the filtering could not be the same as the filtering used for full-length reads. To assign V/J genes and CDR3, sequences were annotated against IMGT germline references using PyIR, a Python wrapper for IgBLAST v1.9. Reads were removed for weak V/J assignments (E-value above 1e-6), missing CDR3, stop codons, out-of-frame junctions, or ambiguous translated residues. V3J clonotypes were defined as sequences sharing the same inferred V gene, J gene, and CDR3 amino acid sequence. Percentage overlap between repertoires was calculated by dividing the number of shared unique clonotypes by the size of the smaller repertoire. RTK rarefaction, the Chao1 estimator, and Recon v2.1 estimates of unobserved clonotypes were used to assess repertoire richness. OLGA was used to compute generation probabilities for all TCRbeta clonotypes that the gDNA method yielded from several donors. TCRdb carries this immuneACCESS record with in-frame sequences only. Its versions omit some clonotypes, under half of them owing to an unresolved V gene in the studies checked, with the rest unexplained. That table is the source of V, J and clone size, and D and trimming were worked out from the DNA. In all, the sample holds some 1.5 million clones, and 95% to 99% of those were seen once. The ten largest clones represent about 0.45% of the sample.

The V and J genes are TRBV20-1 and TRBJ2-5; the D gene is possibly TRBD2, with 6 bases matching. This sequence was found in a man aged 25-40 years in good health. The specimen was naive CD4+ T cells sorted from blood. The cell subset or site label of this sample denotes: CD45RA+ positively selected. The DNA sequence reads TGCAGTGCTTCTAGCGTCGAGACCCAGTACTTC. It encodes CSASSVETQYF.